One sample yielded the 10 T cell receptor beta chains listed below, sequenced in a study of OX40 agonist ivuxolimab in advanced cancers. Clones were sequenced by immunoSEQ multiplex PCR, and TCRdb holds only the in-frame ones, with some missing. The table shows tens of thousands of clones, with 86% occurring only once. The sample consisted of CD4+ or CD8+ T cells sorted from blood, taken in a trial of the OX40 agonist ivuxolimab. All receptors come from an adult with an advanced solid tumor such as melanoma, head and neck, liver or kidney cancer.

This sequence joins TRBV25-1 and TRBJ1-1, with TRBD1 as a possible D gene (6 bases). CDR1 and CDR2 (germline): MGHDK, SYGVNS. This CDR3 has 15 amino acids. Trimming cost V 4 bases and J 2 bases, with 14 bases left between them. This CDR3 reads CASSGLGTPNTEAFF. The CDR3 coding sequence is TGTGCCAGCAGTGGGCTCGGGACACCCAACACTGAAGCTTTCTTT.

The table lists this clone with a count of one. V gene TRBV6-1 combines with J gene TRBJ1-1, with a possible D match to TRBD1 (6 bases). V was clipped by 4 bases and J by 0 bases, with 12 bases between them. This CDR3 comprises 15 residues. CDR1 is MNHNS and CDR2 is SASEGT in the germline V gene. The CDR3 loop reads CASSGQDSLNTEAFF. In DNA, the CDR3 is TGTGCCAGCAGTGGCCAGGACAGTCTGAACACTGAAGCTTTCTTT.

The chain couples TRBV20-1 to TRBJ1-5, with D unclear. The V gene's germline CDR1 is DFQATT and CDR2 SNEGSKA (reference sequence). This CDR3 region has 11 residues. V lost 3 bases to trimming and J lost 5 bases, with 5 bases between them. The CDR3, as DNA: TGCAGTGCTAGGGGTGATCAGCCCCAGCATTTT. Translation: CSARGDQPQHF.

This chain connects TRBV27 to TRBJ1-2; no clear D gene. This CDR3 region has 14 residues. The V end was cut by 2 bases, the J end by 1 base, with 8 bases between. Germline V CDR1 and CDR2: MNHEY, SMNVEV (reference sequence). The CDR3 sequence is CASSLMSGNYGYTF. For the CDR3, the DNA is TGTGCCAGCAGTTTAATGTCGGGTAACTATGGCTACACCTTC.

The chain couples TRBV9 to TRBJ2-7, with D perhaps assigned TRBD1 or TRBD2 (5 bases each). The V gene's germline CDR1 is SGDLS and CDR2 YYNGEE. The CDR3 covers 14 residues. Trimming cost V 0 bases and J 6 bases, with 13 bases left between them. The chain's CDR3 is CASSVGGNLREQYF. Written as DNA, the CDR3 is TGTGCCAGCAGCGTAGGGGGGAATCTCCGCGAGCAGTACTTC.

The CDR3 region has the DNA TGTGCCAGCAGCTTAGATCGAGCAGGGAACACTGAAGCTTTCTTT. Encoded protein: CASSLDRAGNTEAFF. The rearrangement uses TRBV11-2 and TRBJ1-1, with D unclear. Germline CDR1 is SGHAT and CDR2 is FQNNGV. The V and J ends lost 0 bases and 1 base respectively, with 9 bases between them. The CDR3 sequence is 15 residues long.

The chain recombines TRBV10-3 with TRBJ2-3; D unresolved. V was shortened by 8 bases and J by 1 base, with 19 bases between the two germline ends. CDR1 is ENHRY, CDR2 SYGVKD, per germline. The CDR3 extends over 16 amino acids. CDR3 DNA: TGTGCCATCGGGCGGCGAGGAGAGGTGGGCACAGATACGCAGTATTTT. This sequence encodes CAIGRRGEVGTDTQYF.

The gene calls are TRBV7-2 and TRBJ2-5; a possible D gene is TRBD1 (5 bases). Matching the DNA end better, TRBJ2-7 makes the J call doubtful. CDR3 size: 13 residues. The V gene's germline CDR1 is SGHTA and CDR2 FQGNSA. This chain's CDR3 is CASSLDRHYEQYF. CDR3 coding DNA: TGTGCCAGCAGCCTAGACAGACACTACGAGCAGTACTTC.

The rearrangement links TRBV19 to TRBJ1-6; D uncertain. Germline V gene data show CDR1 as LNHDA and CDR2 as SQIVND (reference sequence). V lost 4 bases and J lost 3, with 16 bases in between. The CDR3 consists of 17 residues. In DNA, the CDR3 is TGTGCCAGTAGTACCAGGACGGGGTGGTTCTATAATTCACCCCTCCACTTT. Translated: CASSTRTGWFYNSPLHF.

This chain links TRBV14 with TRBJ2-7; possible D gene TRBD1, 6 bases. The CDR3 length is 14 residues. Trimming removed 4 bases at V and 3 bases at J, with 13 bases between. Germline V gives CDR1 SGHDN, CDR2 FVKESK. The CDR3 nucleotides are TGTGCCAGCAGCCGGATGGACAGCTACTACGAGCAGTACTTC. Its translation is CASSRMDSYYEQYF. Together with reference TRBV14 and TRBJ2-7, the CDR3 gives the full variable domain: EAGVTQFPSHSVIEKGQTVTLRCDPISGHDNLYWYRRVMGKEIKFLLHFVKESKQDESGMPNNRFLAERTGGTYSTLKVQPAELEDSGVYFCASSRMDSYYEQYFGPGTRLTVT.